The 8 T cell receptor beta chains reported below all come from one sample, sequenced in a study of cytomegalovirus exposure and HLA in healthy donors. Researchers ran the PCR with 60 Vbeta and 13 Jbeta primers. TCRdb's copy holds only in-frame clones and misses some; the assay was immunoSEQ multiplex PCR. The sample's table shows 40,000 to 50,000 clones. The specimen sequenced was PBMCs. These TCRs come from a woman between 35 and 50 years old in good health and CMV-seronegative.

The chain carries TRBV6-1 and TRBJ2-3; 7 bases align to TRBD2. Trimming cost V 2 bases and J 2 bases; bases outside gene matches: 4. CDR3 size: 15 residues. Germline lookup yields CDR1 MNHNS and CDR2 SASEGT. The CDR3: CASSELAEVTDTQYF. The CDR3 DNA sequence: TGTGCCAGCAGTGAACTAGCGGAGGTCACAGATACGCAGTATTTT.

DNA of the CDR3: TGTGCCAGTAGTATCGGTCGGGCGGGAGCCGACAATGAGCAGTTCTTC. Translating it yields CASSIGRAGADNEQFF. The chain uses TRBV19 and TRBJ2-1, with TRBD2 matching 7 bases. Germline trimming cut 3 bases from V and 5 bases from J; bases unmatched to any gene: 10. This CDR3 comprises 16 residues. The germline CDR1 and CDR2 sequences are LNHDA and SQIVND (reference sequence).

CDR3 amino acids: CASSIGRQPNSGANVLTF. The CDR3 bases are TGTGCCAGTAGTATAGGTCGACAGCCGAACTCCGGGGCCAACGTCCTGACTTTC. The V and J genes are TRBV19 and TRBJ2-6, with a weak D call TRBD1 (5 bases). The CDR3 loop spans 18 amino acids. In germline, CDR1 is LNHDA, CDR2 SQIVND (reference sequence). Trimming pared 1 base from V and 4 bases from J, leaving 17 bases between. Supplemented by reference TRBV19 and TRBJ2-6, the full variable domain reads DGGITQSPKYLFRKEGQNVTLSCEQNLNHDAMYWYRQDPGQGLRLIYYSQIVNDFQKGDIAEGYSVSREKKESFPLTVTSAQKNPTAFYLCASSIGRQPNSGANVLTFGAGSRLTVL.

This chain uses TRBV5-1 with TRBJ1-1; weak D call: TRBD1 (5 bases). CDR3 length equals 15 residues. Germline V gene lookup returns CDR1 SGHRS and CDR2 YFSETQ. V was trimmed by 4 bases and J by 0 bases, leaving 13 bases between them. As DNA, the CDR3 is TGCGCCAGCAGCCCCCTTGGGGGGATGAACACTGAAGCTTTCTTT. This translates into CASSPLGGMNTEAFF.

V usage is TRBV5-1 and J usage is TRBJ2-1; the D gene is possibly TRBD1 (5 bases). This CDR3 has 14 residues. From germline, CDR1 is SGHRS and CDR2 YFSETQ. The V end was cut by 0 bases, the J end by 8 bases, with 12 bases between. CDR3 loop: CASSLEGQGDEQFF. The CDR3 DNA reads TGCGCCAGCAGCTTGGAGGGCCAAGGGGATGAGCAGTTCTTC.

The CDR3 spells CASSSPQGRHEQYF. CDR3 DNA sequence: TGTGCCAGCAGCTCCCCACAGGGTAGACACGAGCAGTACTTC. J is TRBJ2-7 and V is TRBV7-9; D is perhaps TRBD1 (6 bases). Germline V gene lookup returns CDR1 SEHNR and CDR2 FQNEAQ (reference sequence). The CDR3 extends over 14 amino acids. V lost 4 bases and J lost 5, with 15 bases in between.

This rearrangement joins TRBV30 to TRBJ2-7; possible D gene TRBD2, 6 bases. V lost 0 bases and J lost 7, with 13 bases in between. The CDR3 covers 13 residues. Germline V CDR1 and CDR2: GTSNPN, SVGIG (reference sequence). The CDR3 DNA follows: TGTGCCTGGAGTGTAGAGGAGGGCGCGGAGCAGTACTTC. Translating it yields CAWSVEEGAEQYF.

This chain connects TRBV6-5 to TRBJ1-3, with D possibly matching TRBD1 (5 bases). The CDR3 extends over 14 amino acids. Germline values: CDR1 MNHEY, CDR2 SVGAGI. The V end was cut by 6 bases, the J end by 4 bases, with 13 bases between. This chain's CDR3 is CASSRETRGNTIYF. Here the CDR3 DNA reads TGTGCCAGCAGCAGGGAAACGCGGGGAAACACCATATATTTT.